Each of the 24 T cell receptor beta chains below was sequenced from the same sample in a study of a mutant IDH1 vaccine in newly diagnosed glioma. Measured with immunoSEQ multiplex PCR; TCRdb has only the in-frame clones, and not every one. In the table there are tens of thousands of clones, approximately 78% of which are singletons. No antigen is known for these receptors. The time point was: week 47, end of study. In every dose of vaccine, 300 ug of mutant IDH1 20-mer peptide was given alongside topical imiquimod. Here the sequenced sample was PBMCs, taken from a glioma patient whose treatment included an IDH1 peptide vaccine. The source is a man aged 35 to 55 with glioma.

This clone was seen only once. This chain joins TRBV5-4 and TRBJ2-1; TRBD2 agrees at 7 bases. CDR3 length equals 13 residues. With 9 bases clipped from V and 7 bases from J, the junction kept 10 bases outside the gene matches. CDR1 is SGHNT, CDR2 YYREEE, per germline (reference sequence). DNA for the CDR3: TGTGCCACCCTCGGGGGGAGGAGGAATGAGCAGTTCTTC. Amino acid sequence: CATLGGRRNEQFF.

CDR3 region: CASSLGPGNSNQPQHF. CDR3 coding DNA: TGTGCCAGCAGCTTAGGGCCAGGAAATAGCAATCAGCCCCAGCATTTT. The V and J genes are TRBV7-2 and TRBJ1-5; D not certain. This CDR3 is 16 amino acids long. Trimming stripped 1 base from V and 0 bases from J, with 10 bases between. Germline loops: CDR1 SGHTA, CDR2 FQGNSA.

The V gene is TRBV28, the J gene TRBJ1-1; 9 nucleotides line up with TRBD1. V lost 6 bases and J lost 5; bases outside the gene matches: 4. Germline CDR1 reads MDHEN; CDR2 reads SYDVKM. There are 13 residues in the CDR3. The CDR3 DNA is TGTGCCAGCAGAGAACAGGGGGCGACTGAAGCTTTCTTT. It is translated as CASREQGATEAFF.

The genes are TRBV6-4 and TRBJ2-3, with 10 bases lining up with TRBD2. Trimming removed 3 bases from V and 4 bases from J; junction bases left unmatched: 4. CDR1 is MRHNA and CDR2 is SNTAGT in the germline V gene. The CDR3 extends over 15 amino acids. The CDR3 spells CASSEKAGGPDTQYF. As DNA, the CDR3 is TGTGCCAGCAGTGAAAAAGCGGGGGGGCCAGATACGCAGTATTTT.

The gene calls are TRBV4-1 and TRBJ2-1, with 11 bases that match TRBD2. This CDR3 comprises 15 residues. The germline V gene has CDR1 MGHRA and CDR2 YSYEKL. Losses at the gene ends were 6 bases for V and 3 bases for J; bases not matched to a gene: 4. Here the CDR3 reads CASSFLAGGYNEQFF. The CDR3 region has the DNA TGCGCCAGCAGTTTTCTAGCGGGGGGCTACAATGAGCAGTTCTTC.

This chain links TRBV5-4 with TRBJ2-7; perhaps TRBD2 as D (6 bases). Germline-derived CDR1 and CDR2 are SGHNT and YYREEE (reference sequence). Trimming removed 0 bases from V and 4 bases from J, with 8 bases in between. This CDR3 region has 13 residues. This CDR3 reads CASSLAGRYEQYF. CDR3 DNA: TGTGCCAGCAGCTTGGCCGGGAGATACGAGCAGTACTTC. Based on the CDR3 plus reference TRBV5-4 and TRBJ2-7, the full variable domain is ETGVTQSPTHLIKTRGQQVTLRCSSQSGHNTVSWYQQALGQGPQFIFQYYREEENGRGNFPPRFSGLQFPNYSSELNVNALELDDSALYLCASSLAGRYEQYFGPGTRLTVT.

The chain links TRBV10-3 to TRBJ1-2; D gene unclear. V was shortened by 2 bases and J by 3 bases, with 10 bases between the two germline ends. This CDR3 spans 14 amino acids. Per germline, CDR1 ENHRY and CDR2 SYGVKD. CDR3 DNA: TGTGCCATCAGTGAGAATAGCGGGGACTATGGCTACACCTTC. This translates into CAISENSGDYGYTF.

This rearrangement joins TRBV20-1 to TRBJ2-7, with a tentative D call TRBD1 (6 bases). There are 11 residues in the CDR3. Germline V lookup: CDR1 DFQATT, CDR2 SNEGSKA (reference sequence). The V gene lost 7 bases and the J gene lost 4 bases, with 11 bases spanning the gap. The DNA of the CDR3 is TGCAGTGTTAACAGGGAATACGAGCAGTACTTC. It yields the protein CSVNREYEQYF.

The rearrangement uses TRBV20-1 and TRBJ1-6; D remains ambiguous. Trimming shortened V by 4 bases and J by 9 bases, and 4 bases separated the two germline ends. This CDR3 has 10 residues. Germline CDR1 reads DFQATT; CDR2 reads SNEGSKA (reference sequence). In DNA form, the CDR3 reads TGCAGTGCTAAGGGTTCACCCCTCCACTTT. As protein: CSAKGSPLHF.

This chain's CDR3 is CASSAGVNNGELFF. CDR3 in DNA: TGTGCCAGCAGCGCGGGGGTTAATAACGGGGAGCTGTTTTTT. The chain couples TRBV7-6 to TRBJ2-2; 7 bases agree with TRBD2. With V trimmed by 5 bases and J by 7 bases, 7 bases remained unmatched. The germline V gene has CDR1 SGHVS and CDR2 FNYEAQ. The CDR3 is made up of 14 amino acids.

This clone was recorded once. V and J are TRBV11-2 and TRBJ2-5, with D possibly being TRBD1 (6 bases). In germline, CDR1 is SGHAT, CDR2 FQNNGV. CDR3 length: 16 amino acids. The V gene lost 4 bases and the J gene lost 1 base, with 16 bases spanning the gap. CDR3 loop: CASSSPPTGSQETQYF. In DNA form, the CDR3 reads TGTGCCAGCAGCTCACCACCAACAGGGTCCCAAGAGACCCAGTACTTC.

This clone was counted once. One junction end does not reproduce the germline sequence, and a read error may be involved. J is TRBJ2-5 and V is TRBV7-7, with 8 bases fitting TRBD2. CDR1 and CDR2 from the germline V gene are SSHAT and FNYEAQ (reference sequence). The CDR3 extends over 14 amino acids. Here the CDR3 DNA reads TGTGCTAGCAGCTTAGTGTCTAGCGGGGAGACCCAGTACTTC. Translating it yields CASSLVSSGETQYF.

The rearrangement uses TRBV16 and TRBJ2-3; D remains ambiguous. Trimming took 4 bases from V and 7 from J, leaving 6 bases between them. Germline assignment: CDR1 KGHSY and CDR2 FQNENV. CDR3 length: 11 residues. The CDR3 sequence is CASSPKNTQYF. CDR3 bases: TGTGCCAGCAGCCCAAAGAATACGCAGTATTTT.

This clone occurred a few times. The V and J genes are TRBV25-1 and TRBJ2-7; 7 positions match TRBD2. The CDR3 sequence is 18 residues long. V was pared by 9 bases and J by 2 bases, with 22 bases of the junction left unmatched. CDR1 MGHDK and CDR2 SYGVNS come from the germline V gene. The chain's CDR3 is CASQSTSATIGAPYEQYF. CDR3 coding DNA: TGTGCCAGTCAATCAACTAGCGCCACAATAGGTGCCCCCTACGAGCAGTACTTC.

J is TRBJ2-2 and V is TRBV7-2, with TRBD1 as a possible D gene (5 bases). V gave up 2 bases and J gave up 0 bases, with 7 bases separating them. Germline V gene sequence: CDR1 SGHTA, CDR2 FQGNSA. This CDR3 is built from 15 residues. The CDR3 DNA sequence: TGTGCCAGCAGCTTAACAGGCGCGAACACCGGGGAGCTGTTTTTT. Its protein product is CASSLTGANTGELFF.

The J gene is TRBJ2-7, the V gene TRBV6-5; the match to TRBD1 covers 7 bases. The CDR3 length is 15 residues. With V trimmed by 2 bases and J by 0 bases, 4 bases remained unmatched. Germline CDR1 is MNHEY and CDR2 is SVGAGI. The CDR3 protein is CASSYKGGPSYEQYF. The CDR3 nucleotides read TGTGCCAGCAGTTACAAAGGGGGCCCCTCCTACGAGCAGTACTTC.

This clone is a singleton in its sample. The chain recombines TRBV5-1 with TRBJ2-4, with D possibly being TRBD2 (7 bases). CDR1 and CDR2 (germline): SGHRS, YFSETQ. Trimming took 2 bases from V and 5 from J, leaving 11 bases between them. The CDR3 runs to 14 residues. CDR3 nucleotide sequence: TGCGCCAGCAGCTTCGGCGGGGGCGAAAACATTCAGTACTTC. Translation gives CASSFGGGENIQYF.

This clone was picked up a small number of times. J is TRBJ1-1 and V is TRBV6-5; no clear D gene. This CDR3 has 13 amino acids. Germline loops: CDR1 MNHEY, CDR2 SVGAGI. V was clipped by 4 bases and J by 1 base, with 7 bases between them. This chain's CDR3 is CASSLKGNTEAFF. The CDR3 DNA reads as TGTGCCAGCAGTTTGAAGGGGAACACTGAAGCTTTCTTT.

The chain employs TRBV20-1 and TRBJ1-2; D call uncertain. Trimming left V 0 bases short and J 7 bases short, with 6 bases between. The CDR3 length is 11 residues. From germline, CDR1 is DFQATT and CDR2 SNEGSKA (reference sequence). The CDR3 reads CSARDDIGYTF. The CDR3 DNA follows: TGCAGTGCTAGAGATGATATTGGCTACACCTTC.

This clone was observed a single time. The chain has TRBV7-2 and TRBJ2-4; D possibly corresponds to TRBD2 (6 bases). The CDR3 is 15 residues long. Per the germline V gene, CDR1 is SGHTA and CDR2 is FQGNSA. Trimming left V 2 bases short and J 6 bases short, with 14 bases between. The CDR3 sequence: CASSLFSGGLNIQYF. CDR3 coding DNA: TGTGCCAGCAGCTTATTTTCCGGAGGGTTAAACATTCAGTACTTC.

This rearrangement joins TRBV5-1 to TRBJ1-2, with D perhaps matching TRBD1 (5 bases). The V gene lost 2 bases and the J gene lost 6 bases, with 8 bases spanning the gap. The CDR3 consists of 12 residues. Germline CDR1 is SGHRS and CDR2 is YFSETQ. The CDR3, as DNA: TGCGCCAGCAGCTTCTCAGGGAATGGCTACACCTTC. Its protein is CASSFSGNGYTF.

The CDR3 nucleotides are TGTGCCAGCTCCAGGGACGGGGGTGGACTAGCGGGACGCAATGAGCAGTTCTTC. It specifies CASSRDGGGLAGRNEQFF. The V gene is TRBV9, the J gene TRBJ2-1, with 12 bases aligning to TRBD2. Germline V gene sequence: CDR1 SGDLS, CDR2 YYNGEE. This CDR3 contains 18 residues. The junction had 17 bases not matched to a gene; V was cut back by 7 bases and J by 6 bases. The full variable domain, rest sourced from reference TRBV9 and TRBJ2-1, is DSGVTQTPKHLITATGQRVTLRCSPRSGDLSVYWYQQSLDQGLQFLIQYYNGEERAKGNILERFSAQQFPDLHSELNLSSLELGDSALYFCASSRDGGGLAGRNEQFFGPGTRLTVL.

CDR3 nucleotide sequence: TGTGCCAGCAGTCCGGGGGGGACTGAGCAGTTCTTC. This gives the protein CASSPGGTEQFF. V gene TRBV9 combines with J gene TRBJ2-1, with TRBD2 matching 8 bases. The length of the CDR3 is 12 residues. The germline CDR1 and CDR2 sequences are SGDLS and YYNGEE. With V trimmed by 5 bases and J by 9 bases, 4 bases remained unmatched.

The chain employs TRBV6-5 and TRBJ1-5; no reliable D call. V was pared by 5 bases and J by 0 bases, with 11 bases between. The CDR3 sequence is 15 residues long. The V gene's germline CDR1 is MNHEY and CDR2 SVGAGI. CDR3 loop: CASSLASHSNQPQHF. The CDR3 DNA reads TGTGCCAGCAGTCTTGCCAGCCATAGCAATCAGCCCCAGCATTTT.